This T cell receptor beta chain derives from a study of T cell changes during pregnancy in multiple sclerosis. CDR3 length: 14 amino acids. The V end was cut by 0 bases, the J end by 7 bases, with 11 bases between. Per germline, CDR1 SGDLS and CDR2 YYNGEE. Sequencing was performed with immunoSEQ multiplex PCR; in TCRdb, only in-frame clones are kept and a portion is missing. Of roughly 30,000 clones in the sample, about nine tenths are singletons; the top ten hold around 5.1%. This receptor was identified in a female donor with multiple sclerosis, enrolled in a pregnancy study. The input for sequencing was CD8+ T cells from peripheral blood mononuclear cells, taken in the first trimester of pregnancy. The rearrangement uses TRBV9 and TRBJ2-1, with D tentatively TRBD1 (5 bases). CDR3 protein: CASSVGAGWNEQFF. The DNA of the CDR3 is TGTGCCAGCAGCGTAGGGGCAGGGTGGAATGAGCAGTTCTTC.